These 10 T cell receptor beta chains were sequenced from one sample in a study of blood T cell repertoires in COVID-19. Sequenced by immunoSEQ multiplex PCR; TCRdb stores in-frame clones only, minus some. The sample has over 130,000 clones, over 60% seen once. The sequenced sample was peripheral blood. The receptor set was obtained from a man in his fifties or sixties with acute or convalescent COVID-19.

In this sample, this clone turned up once. The V call is TRBV27, the J call TRBJ2-2, with D possibly being TRBD2 (5 bases). The CDR3 length is 15 residues. V lost 5 bases to trimming and J lost 5 bases, with 15 bases between them. CDR1 MNHEY and CDR2 SMNVEV come from the germline V gene (reference sequence). The CDR3 region is CASSPSLPRTGELFF. The CDR3 DNA follows: TGTGCCAGCAGTCCTAGCCTCCCCCGGACCGGGGAGCTGTTTTTT.

The J gene is TRBJ1-2, the V gene TRBV19; TRBD1 aligns across 7 bases. Germline assignment: CDR1 LNHDA and CDR2 SQIVND (reference sequence). The CDR3 extends over 13 amino acids. Germline trimming cut 3 bases from V and 3 bases from J; bases unmatched to any gene: 1. The chain's CDR3 is CASSIGQDYGYTF. In DNA, the CDR3 is TGTGCCAGTAGTATCGGACAGGACTATGGCTACACCTTC.

The chain uses TRBV5-6 and TRBJ2-5; 8 nucleotides align to TRBD1. The CDR3 runs to 14 residues. CDR1 and CDR2 from the germline V gene are SGHDT and YYEEEE. Trimming cost V 2 bases and J 5 bases; bases outside gene matches: 5. CDR3 protein: CASSFGTGMETQYF. In DNA, the CDR3 is TGTGCCAGCAGCTTTGGGACAGGTATGGAGACCCAGTACTTC.

The chain carries TRBV5-1 and TRBJ1-5; the match to TRBD1 covers 7 bases. With 0 bases clipped from V and 7 bases from J, the junction kept 7 bases outside the gene matches. From germline, CDR1 is SGHRS and CDR2 YFSETQ. This CDR3 contains 15 residues. The CDR3 here is CASSLETGFNQPQHF. The CDR3 DNA sequence: TGCGCCAGCAGCTTGGAGACAGGGTTTAACCAGCCCCAGCATTTT. Filled out from reference TRBV5-1 and TRBJ1-5, the complete variable domain reads KAGVTQTPRYLIKTRGQQVTLSCSPISGHRSVSWYQQTPGQGLQFLFEYFSETQRNKGNFPGRFSGRQFSNSRSEMNVSTLELGDSALYLCASSLETGFNQPQHFGDGTRLSIL.

The chain couples TRBV4-1 to TRBJ2-3; 9 nucleotides align to TRBD2. The CDR3 spans 16 residues. Looked up from germline, CDR1 is MGHRA and CDR2 is YSYEKL. Trimming removed 6 bases from V and 4 bases from J; junction bases left unmatched: 11. CDR3: CASRLSGGGAADTQYF. DNA of the CDR3: TGCGCCAGCAGACTTTCTGGCGGGGGGGCGGCAGATACGCAGTATTTT.

V is TRBV9 and J is TRBJ1-4, with TRBD1 as a possible D gene (6 bases). V shed 2 bases and J shed 2 bases, with 10 bases lying between them. Germline V CDR1 and CDR2: SGDLS, YYNGEE. There are 15 residues in the CDR3. The CDR3: CASSVRGATNEKLFF. The CDR3 DNA is TGTGCCAGCAGCGTGCGGGGGGCCACTAATGAAAAACTGTTTTTT.

The CDR3 is CASSSLQGSYEQYF. The CDR3 DNA reads TGTGCCAGCAGTTCCCTACAGGGGTCCTACGAGCAGTACTTC. V is TRBV5-6 and J is TRBJ2-7, with 7 bases fitting TRBD1. J lost 1 base, V lost 5 bases, and 6 bases had no gene match. CDR1 is SGHDT and CDR2 is YYEEEE in the germline V gene. The CDR3 loop spans 14 amino acids. The variable domain in full, completed from reference TRBV5-6 and TRBJ2-7, reads DAGVTQSPTHLIKTRGQQVTLRCSPKSGHDTVSWYQQALGQGPQFIFQYYEEEERQRGNFPDRFSGHQFPNYSSELNVNALLLGDSALYLCASSSLQGSYEQYFGPGTRLTVT.

The chain carries TRBV18 and TRBJ1-3; a weak D match, TRBD1 (6 bases). The CDR3 is 16 residues long. Trimming stripped 5 bases from V and 0 bases from J, with 14 bases between. Germline V CDR1 and CDR2: KGHSH, LQKENI. DNA of the CDR3: TGTGCCAGCTCATCCGGACAGCCGACCTCTGGAAACACCATATATTTT. As protein: CASSSGQPTSGNTIYF.

The chain carries TRBV6-1 and TRBJ2-5; 9 bases agree with TRBD2. Trimming cost V 0 bases and J 5 bases; bases outside gene matches: 7. This CDR3 is 16 amino acids long. Germline V gives CDR1 MNHNS, CDR2 SASEGT. The CDR3 here is CASSEAPSGIGETQYF. DNA for the CDR3: TGTGCCAGCAGTGAAGCCCCTAGCGGGATAGGGGAGACCCAGTACTTC.

The genes are TRBV7-8 and TRBJ2-7; 14 bases map to TRBD2. The CDR3 spans 15 residues. V dropped 6 bases and J dropped 4; count of bases not matched to a gene: 5. The germline CDR1 and CDR2 sequences are SGHVS and FQNEAQ. CDR3 DNA: TGTGCCAGCAGGCGGACTAGCGGGGGGCTATACGAGCAGTACGTC. As protein: CASRRTSGGLYEQYV.